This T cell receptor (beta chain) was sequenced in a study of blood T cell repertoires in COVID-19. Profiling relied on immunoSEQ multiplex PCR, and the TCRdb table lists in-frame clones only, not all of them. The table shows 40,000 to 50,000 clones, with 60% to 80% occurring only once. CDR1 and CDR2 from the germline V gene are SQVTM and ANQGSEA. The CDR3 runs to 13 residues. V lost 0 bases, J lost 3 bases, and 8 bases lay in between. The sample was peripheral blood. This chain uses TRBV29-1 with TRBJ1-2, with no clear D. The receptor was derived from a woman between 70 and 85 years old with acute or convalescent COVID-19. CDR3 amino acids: CSVEDAIDYGYTF. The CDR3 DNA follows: TGCAGCGTTGAAGACGCCATAGACTATGGCTACACCTTC.